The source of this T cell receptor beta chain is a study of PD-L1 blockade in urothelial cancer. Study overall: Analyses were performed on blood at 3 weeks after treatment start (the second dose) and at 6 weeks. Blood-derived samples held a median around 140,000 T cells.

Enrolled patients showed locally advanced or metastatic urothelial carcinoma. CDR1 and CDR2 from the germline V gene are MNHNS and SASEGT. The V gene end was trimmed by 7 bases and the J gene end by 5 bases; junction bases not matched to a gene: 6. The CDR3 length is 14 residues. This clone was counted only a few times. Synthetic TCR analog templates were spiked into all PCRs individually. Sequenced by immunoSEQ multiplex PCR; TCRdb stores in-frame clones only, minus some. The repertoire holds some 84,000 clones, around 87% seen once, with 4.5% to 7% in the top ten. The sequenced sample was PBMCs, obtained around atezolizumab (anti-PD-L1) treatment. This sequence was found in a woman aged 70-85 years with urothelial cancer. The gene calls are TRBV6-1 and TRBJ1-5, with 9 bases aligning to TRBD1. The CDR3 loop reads CASTRRTGDQPQHF. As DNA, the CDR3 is TGTGCCAGCACCAGGAGGACAGGGGATCAGCCCCAGCATTTT.